Below, 19 T cell receptor beta chains from the same sample are listed, as sequenced in a study of response to subunit inactivated influenza vaccine. TCRdb re-called the RT-PCR reads through MiXCR, storing one row per CDR3 protein. The sample consists of 630,000 or so distinct CDR3 sequences, roughly 14% of them appearing once. The sample consisted of PBMCs from blood, taken about 11 days after vaccination. These receptors all come from a man aged 50 or older who received an inactivated influenza vaccine.

This clonotype was seen more than once but under ten times. The V call is TRBV7-2, the J call TRBJ2-1; 8 nucleotides match TRBD2. The CDR3 loop spans 15 amino acids. Trimming cost V 4 bases and J 5 bases; bases outside gene matches: 7. CDR1 and CDR2 from the germline V gene are SGHTA and FQGNSA. CDR3 DNA: TGTGCCAGCAGCTCCTTAGCGGGGTTCAACAATGAGCAGTTCTTC. Amino acids: CASSSLAGFNNEQFF. The variable domain in full, with the rest retrieved from reference TRBV7-2 and TRBJ2-1, is GAGVSQSPSNKVTEKGKDVELRCDPISGHTALYWYRQSLGQGLEFLIYFQGNSAPDKSGLPSDRFSAERTGGSVSTLTIQRTQQEDSAVYLCASSSLAGFNNEQFFGPGTRLTVL.

A few counts support this clonotype. The chain couples TRBV20-1 to TRBJ2-3, with 7 bases lining up with TRBD2. The CDR3 extends over 16 amino acids. The germline V gene encodes CDR1 DFQATT and CDR2 SNEGSKA (reference sequence). The trim removed 6 bases at V and 5 bases at J, leaving 17 bases unmatched. CDR3 nucleotides: TGCAGTGCAGTAAGCTGGCGGGAGAACGGGGGAGATACGCAGTATTTT. This sequence encodes CSAVSWRENGGDTQYF.

The chain uses TRBV20-1 and TRBJ1-3; 9 bases agree with TRBD1. J gave up 3 bases and V 1 base, and 10 bases lay outside the gene matches. Per germline, CDR1 DFQATT and CDR2 SNEGSKA (reference sequence). There are 17 residues in the CDR3. The CDR3 nucleotides are TGCAGTGCTAGAGCCGAAATGGACAGGGGATATGGAAACACCATATATTTT. Its protein product is CSARAEMDRGYGNTIYF.

This clonotype has only a few counts. V gene TRBV5-1 combines with J gene TRBJ2-3; 9 bases align to TRBD1. Germline V gene sequence: CDR1 SGHRS, CDR2 YFSETQ. CDR3 length equals 17 residues. V was clipped by 4 bases and J by 3 bases; unmatched bases: 12. CDR3 nucleotides: TGCGCCAGCAGCGCGGACCCGACAGGGGGTGGAACAGATACGCAGTATTTT. Protein product: CASSADPTGGGTDTQYF.

The chain joins TRBV24-1 to TRBJ2-1, with 8 bases lining up with TRBD2. The CDR3 is 16 amino acids. Germline assignment: CDR1 KGHDR and CDR2 SFDVKD. The J segment lost 0 bases and the V segment lost 3 bases, leaving 3 bases of the junction unmatched. In DNA form, the CDR3 reads TGTGCCACCAGTGATAGCCTAGCGGGCTCCTACAATGAGCAGTTCTTC. It yields the protein CATSDSLAGSYNEQFF.

V usage is TRBV7-3 and J usage is TRBJ1-1; 9 bases agree with TRBD1. The CDR3 runs 15 residues. Trimming at V came to 5 bases and at J to 4 bases, leaving 8 bases not matched to a gene. CDR1 is SGHTA and CDR2 is FQGTGA in the germline V gene. The CDR3 spells CASSPQGALGTEAFF. The CDR3 nucleotides read TGTGCCAGCAGCCCACAGGGGGCCTTGGGCACTGAAGCTTTCTTT.

The rearrangement uses TRBV6-1 and TRBJ1-2; tentative D call: TRBD1 (5 bases). Per the germline V gene, CDR1 is MNHNS and CDR2 is SASEGT. The CDR3 consists of 13 residues. The V and J ends lost 6 bases and 4 bases respectively, with 12 bases between them. The CDR3: CASSGARAYGYTF. In nucleotides, the CDR3 is TGTGCCAGCAGCGGAGCCAGGGCCTATGGCTACACCTTC.

This clonotype occurred many times. This sequence joins TRBV29-1 and TRBJ2-1, with D maybe TRBD1 (6 bases). There are 15 residues in the CDR3. Germline V gene data show CDR1 as SQVTM and CDR2 as ANQGSEA. V was clipped by 2 bases and J by 6 bases, with 17 bases between them. CDR3 bases: TGCAGCGTTGAAAAGGGGAACAGGGTCGGCAATGAGCAGTTCTTC. It specifies CSVEKGNRVGNEQFF.

V usage is TRBV5-1 and J usage is TRBJ2-3; D is perhaps TRBD1 (6 bases). There are 15 residues in the CDR3. V was shortened by 2 bases and J by 2 bases, with 12 bases between the two germline ends. The V gene's germline CDR1 is SGHRS and CDR2 YFSETQ. The CDR3 is CASSFQGTLTDTQYF. CDR3 in DNA: TGCGCCAGCAGCTTCCAGGGGACCCTCACAGATACGCAGTATTTT.

V is TRBV11-2 and J is TRBJ2-5; D is undetermined. Trimming left V 1 base short and J 4 bases short, with 7 bases between. This CDR3 has 13 amino acids. The V gene's germline CDR1 is SGHAT and CDR2 FQNNGV. This CDR3 reads CASSLGRSETQYF. The CDR3 DNA sequence: TGTGCCAGCAGCTTAGGACGTTCAGAGACCCAGTACTTC. Full variable domain (remainder filled in from reference TRBV11-2 and TRBJ2-5): EAGVAQSPRYKIIEKRQSVAFWCNPISGHATLYWYQQILGQGPKLLIQFQNNGVVDDSQLPKDRFSAERLKGVDSTLKIQPAKLEDSAVYLCASSLGRSETQYFGPGTRLLVL.

This chain links TRBV4-3 with TRBJ2-1; D is unresolved. The CDR3 is made up of 20 amino acids. V gave up 0 bases and J gave up 0 bases, with 21 bases separating them. CDR1 is LGHNA and CDR2 is YSLEER in the germline V gene. The CDR3 spells CASSQDSLGELRSSYNEQFF. As DNA, the CDR3 is TGCGCCAGCAGCCAAGATAGCTTGGGCGAGCTGAGGAGCTCCTACAATGAGCAGTTCTTC.

This clonotype was seen more than once but under ten times. The chain is built from TRBV28 and TRBJ2-7; D is ambiguous. V was trimmed by 3 bases and J by 3 bases, leaving 12 bases between them. Germline assignment: CDR1 MDHEN and CDR2 SYDVKM. This CDR3 comprises 14 residues. The DNA of the CDR3 is TGTGCCAGCAGTTTTCAAACGGGTATCTACGAGCAGTACTTC. It specifies CASSFQTGIYEQYF.

CDR3 DNA sequence: TGTGCCAGCAGCTTGGATCAGGGTTCCCAAGAGACCCAGTACTTC. This translates into CASSLDQGSQETQYF. The gene calls are TRBV5-4 and TRBJ2-5; D may be TRBD1 (5 bases). The V and J ends lost 0 bases and 1 base respectively, with 10 bases between them. From germline, CDR1 is SGHNT and CDR2 YYREEE (reference sequence). The CDR3 totals 15 residues.

The table lists this clonotype with a few counts. This chain links TRBV24-1 with TRBJ1-5; D is perhaps TRBD1 (5 bases). This CDR3 spans 16 amino acids. The V end was cut by 7 bases, the J end by 3 bases, with 18 bases between. CDR1 is KGHDR and CDR2 is SFDVKD in the germline V gene. The CDR3 sequence: CATRSAGEGDNQPQHF. CDR3 DNA: TGTGCCACCAGATCCGCGGGGGAGGGAGACAATCAGCCCCAGCATTTT.

This clonotype was seen more than once but under ten times. The chain recombines TRBV20-1 with TRBJ2-2, with D uncertain. The CDR3 spans 16 residues. Germline V gene lookup returns CDR1 DFQATT and CDR2 SNEGSKA (reference sequence). Trimming took 0 bases from V and 2 from J, leaving 13 bases between them. CDR3 coding DNA: TGCAGTGCTAGAGATACTCGGCAGGCTAACACCGGGGAGCTGTTTTTT. It is translated as CSARDTRQANTGELFF.

Only a few counts were recorded for this clonotype. The V and J genes are TRBV12-3 or TRBV12-4 and TRBJ2-1; D possibly corresponds to TRBD2 (5 bases). The CDR3 sequence is 11 residues long. V lost 8 bases and J 7 bases, leaving 9 bases between the germline ends. CDR3 amino acids: CASGSWNEQFF. In DNA form, the CDR3 reads TGTGCCAGCGGGAGTTGGAATGAGCAGTTCTTC.

The V and J genes are TRBV4-3 and TRBJ1-2, with 8 bases aligning to TRBD1. CDR1 LGHNA and CDR2 YSLEER come from the germline V gene. The V and J ends lost 1 base and 5 bases, in that order; junction bases with no gene match: 12. The CDR3 covers 17 residues. CDR3 sequence (DNA): TGCGCCAGCAGCCAAGGACAGGGGTCCTTGGAGATTTATGGCTACACCTTC. As protein: CASSQGQGSLEIYGYTF.

V usage is TRBV19 and J usage is TRBJ2-1; a weak D match, TRBD2 (6 bases). V gave up 0 bases and J gave up 11 bases, with 11 bases separating them. CDR3 size: 13 residues. Germline V lookup: CDR1 LNHDA, CDR2 SQIVND (reference sequence). The chain's CDR3 is CASSIDPGGQQFF. CDR3 DNA sequence: TGTGCCAGTAGTATAGATCCCGGGGGACAGCAGTTCTTC.

This clonotype was counted at least ten times. The chain links TRBV12-3 or TRBV12-4 to TRBJ2-7, with 11 positions matching TRBD2. The CDR3 sequence is 15 residues long. The V segment lost 5 bases and the J segment 3 bases; nucleotides outside the gene matches: 6. The CDR3 bases are TGTGCCAGCAGTCCCCGGACTAGCGGGCACTACGAGCAGTACTTC. This sequence encodes CASSPRTSGHYEQYF.